The 14 T cell receptor beta chains below were found in one sample sequenced in a study of T cell responses to AZD1222 COVID-19 vaccine. Clones were read by immunoSEQ multiplex PCR, and TCRdb kept only the in-frame ones, dropping some. The sample yields more than 150,000 clones, about 91% seen once. This sample comprised peripheral blood, obtained on day 0 of AZD1222 vaccination. The receptor set was obtained from an adult in good health.

A few counts support this clone. The chain combines TRBV18 with TRBJ2-5, with D perhaps assigned TRBD1 or TRBD2 (5 bases each). The V end lost 2 bases, the J end lost 1 base, and 8 bases lay between the germline ends. Germline lookup yields CDR1 KGHSH and CDR2 LQKENI. CDR3 length: 14 residues. This CDR3 is CASSPTGRQETQYF. CDR3 nucleotide sequence: TGTGCCAGCTCACCAACGGGGCGCCAAGAGACCCAGTACTTC.

This rearrangement joins TRBV7-2 to TRBJ1-1; 7 bases map to TRBD1. CDR3 length: 15 residues. CDR1 and CDR2 from the germline V gene are SGHTA and FQGNSA. The ends lost 2 bases at V and 4 bases at J; junction bases unmatched: 7. The CDR3 nucleotides read TGTGCCAGCAGCTTAAACAGGGGCGGGAGCACTGAAGCTTTCTTT. This codes for CASSLNRGGSTEAFF.

The V gene is TRBV12-2, the J gene TRBJ2-7; the table calls TRBD2, which could not be checked here. TRBV12-2 is a pseudogene locus. This CDR3 contains 13 residues. The CDR3 DNA reads TGTGCAAGTCGCGCGATAAGGGGGGGTGAGCAGTACTTC. This encodes CASRAIRGGEQYF.

This chain joins TRBV13 and TRBJ2-7; D may be TRBD2 (6 bases). The ends were cut back, 4 bases at V and 7 bases at J, with 23 bases in the middle. This CDR3 contains 16 residues. CDR1 is PRHDT and CDR2 is FYEKMQ in the germline V gene (reference sequence). CDR3: CASSSRQRAGDEEQYF. In DNA form, the CDR3 reads TGTGCCAGCAGCTCCAGACAGCGGGCGGGTGACGAGGAGCAGTACTTC. The full variable domain, completed using reference TRBV13 and TRBJ2-7, is AAGVIQSPRHLIKEKRETATLKCYPIPRHDTVYWYQQGPGQDPQFLISFYEKMQSDKGSIPDRFSAQQFSDYHSELNMSSLELGDSALYFCASSSRQRAGDEEQYFGPGTRLTVT.

The CDR3 DNA follows: TGCGCCAGCAGCCAAGATTCCCAGGGAGGCGACGAGCAGTACTTC. Protein: CASSQDSQGGDEQYF. This chain uses TRBV4-3 with TRBJ2-7, with D perhaps matching TRBD2 (6 bases). The V end was cut by 0 bases, the J end by 5 bases, with 14 bases between. Looked up from germline, CDR1 is LGHNA and CDR2 is YSLEER. CDR3 length: 15 residues.

This clone has only a few counts. The V and J genes are TRBV5-4 and TRBJ1-3, with no clear D. Germline lookup yields CDR1 SGHNT and CDR2 YYREEE (reference sequence). This CDR3 spans 14 amino acids. V dropped 1 base and J dropped 9 bases, with 14 bases sitting between them. The CDR3 sequence: CASSLYRGEGTIYF. The CDR3 DNA follows: TGTGCCAGCAGCTTGTATCGGGGTGAGGGCACCATATATTTT.

This rearrangement joins TRBV28 to TRBJ2-2, with D possibly TRBD1 on 5 matching bases. The germline V gene has CDR1 MDHEN and CDR2 SYDVKM. Trimming cost V 2 bases and J 7 bases, with 5 bases left between them. The CDR3 spans 12 residues. CDR3 amino acids: CASSLQGGELFF. The CDR3 region has the DNA TGTGCCAGCAGTTTACAGGGCGGGGAGCTGTTTTTT.

The chain is built from TRBV28 and TRBJ1-1; tentatively, D is TRBD1 (6 bases). The CDR3 is 15 amino acids. The V and J ends lost 6 bases and 1 base respectively, with 15 bases between them. From germline, CDR1 is MDHEN and CDR2 SYDVKM. CDR3 region: CASRDQGTGNTEAFF. The CDR3 DNA reads as TGTGCCAGCAGAGACCAGGGGACGGGGAACACTGAAGCTTTCTTT.

The rearrangement joins TRBV19 to TRBJ1-4; possible D gene TRBD1, 5 bases. Between the trimmed V and J ends, which lost 2 bases and 0 bases, there was a span of 10 bases. The CDR3 runs 16 residues. Germline CDR1 LNHDA, CDR2 SQIVND (reference sequence). CDR3 nucleotides: TGTGCCAGTAGTATACCCTCAGGGACAACTAATGAAAAACTGTTTTTT. The encoded protein is CASSIPSGTTNEKLFF.

The V call is TRBV5-1, the J call TRBJ2-1; 12 bases align to TRBD2. CDR1 SGHRS and CDR2 YFSETQ come from the germline V gene. This CDR3 is 14 amino acids long. V shed 0 bases and J 9 bases; nucleotides not matched to a gene: 1. The CDR3 DNA reads as TGCGCCAGCAGCTTGGGACTAGCGGGAGCTGAGCAGTTCTTC. As protein: CASSLGLAGAEQFF.

This rearrangement joins TRBV6-2 or TRBV6-3 to TRBJ2-7; 9 positions agree with TRBD1. The CDR3 sequence is 16 residues long. Losses at the gene ends were 2 bases for V and 6 bases for J; bases not matched to a gene: 11. Germline lookup yields CDR1 MNHEY and CDR2 SVGEGT. DNA of the CDR3: TGTGCCAGCAGTTACGTACAGGGGGCGGCGAGTGGCGAGCAGTACTTC. It encodes CASSYVQGAASGEQYF.

In its sample, this clone was seen once. The chain links TRBV5-1 to TRBJ2-6; unclear D gene. CDR3 size: 15 residues. Germline V gives CDR1 SGHRS, CDR2 YFSETQ. The V end was cut by 7 bases, the J end by 0 bases, with 11 bases between. CDR3 loop: CASSASSSGANVLTF. DNA for the CDR3: TGCGCCAGCTCGGCCTCTAGCTCTGGGGCCAACGTCCTGACTTTC.

The CDR3 DNA is TGTGCCAGCGCCCGGGGGAATGAGCAGTTCTTC. This sequence encodes CASARGNEQFF. The V and J genes are TRBV27 and TRBJ2-1, with D possibly TRBD2 on 6 matching bases. Per the germline V gene, CDR1 is MNHEY and CDR2 is SMNVEV (reference sequence). With 8 bases removed from V and 7 bases from J, the gap between germline ends came to 9 bases. The CDR3 covers 11 residues.

The chain uses TRBV9 and TRBJ1-1, with unresolved D. Germline V gene sequence: CDR1 SGDLS, CDR2 YYNGEE. V was clipped by 2 bases and J by 5 bases, with 10 bases between them. The CDR3 consists of 13 residues. The CDR3 sequence is CASSVRRETEAFF. The CDR3 coding sequence is TGTGCCAGCAGCGTCAGGAGAGAAACTGAAGCTTTCTTT.